The clone carrying this TCR beta chain was detected many times. No antigen is known for it. Then a second PCR, running roughly 7 to 11 cycles, was carried out with a sample-barcoded 5' primer and a J-beta primer mix. A tag from a template-switch adaptor with 12 random nucleotides marked each cDNA molecule. TCRdb reprocessed the 5' RACE reads with MiXCR, giving one entry per CDR3 protein. Here the sample spans about 680,000 distinct CDR3 sequences, roughly 50% being singletons. The data derive from a study of blood T cells in healthy people across ages. V was trimmed by 10 bases and J by 3 bases, leaving 16 bases between them. The CDR3 extends over 13 amino acids. Germline-derived CDR1 and CDR2 are MDHEN and SYDVKM. Whole-study findings and limits: Percentage of naive T cells showed a strong correlation with TCR beta diversity. Any conclusive comparison of naive versus antigen-experienced cells was prevented by using unsorted PBMCs.

Sequencing input: blood. The rearrangement links TRBV28 to TRBJ2-7; D might be TRBD2 (7 bases). The TCR sequence derives from a woman aged 60-70 years in good health. The CDR3 here is CATRRGGLYEQYF. The CDR3 region has the DNA TGTGCCACACGCAGGGGAGGGCTCTACGAGCAGTACTTC. The full variable domain, completed using reference TRBV28 and TRBJ2-7, is DVKVTQSSRYLVKRTGEKVFLECVQDMDHENMFWYRQDPGLGLRLIYFSYDVKMKEKGDIPEGYSVSREKKERFSLILESASTNQTSMYLCATRRGGLYEQYFGPGTRLTVT.